These 2 T cell receptor beta chains were sequenced from one sample in a study of T cells in Graves' hyperthyroidism and ophthalmopathy (dated 2019 in TCRdb). The protocol used for the library was multiplex PCR. The instrument given in TCRdb is Illumina HiSeq 2000. The TCR beta CDR3 regions were amplified from RNA transcripts. The TCR CDR3 was subjected to a first round of RT-PCR using the HTBI primer set and the Qiagen OneStep RT-PCR kit. The public reads were reprocessed in TCRdb via fastp at Q25 and MiXCR, keeping in-frame beta chains. Rows with one shared CDR3 protein collapse into an entry with the most common genes and DNA. The sample table shows 620,000 or so distinct CDR3 sequences, and 13% to 15% are seen once. Around 13% of the sample goes to the ten largest clones. Material: blood. These receptors were collected from a woman aged 45-65 years with Graves' ophthalmopathy.

This clonotype was detected a few times. The chain recombines TRBV18 with TRBJ2-4, with 10 bases fitting TRBD1. With V trimmed by 3 bases and J by 0 bases, 8 bases remained unmatched. CDR3 length equals 18 residues. Germline V CDR1 and CDR2: KGHSH, LQKENI. The CDR3 here is CASSPRDRGSEAKNIQYF. CDR3 nucleotides: TGTGCCAGCTCACCCCGGGACAGGGGTTCTGAAGCCAAAAACATTCAGTACTTC.

Remarks on this clonotype: It may be a read error: a sequence one base away is much more abundant. The chain is built from TRBV4-1 and TRBJ2-3, with 12 positions matching TRBD2. Germline loops: CDR1 MGHRA, CDR2 YSYEKL. Trimming at V came to 6 bases and at J to 10 bases, leaving 17 bases not matched to a gene. The CDR3 totals 17 residues. CDR3 in DNA: TGCGCCAGCAGTCCCCGTCTAGCGGGAGGGCGGTCGAATGCGCAGTATTTT. Amino acids: CASSPRLAGGRSNAQYF.